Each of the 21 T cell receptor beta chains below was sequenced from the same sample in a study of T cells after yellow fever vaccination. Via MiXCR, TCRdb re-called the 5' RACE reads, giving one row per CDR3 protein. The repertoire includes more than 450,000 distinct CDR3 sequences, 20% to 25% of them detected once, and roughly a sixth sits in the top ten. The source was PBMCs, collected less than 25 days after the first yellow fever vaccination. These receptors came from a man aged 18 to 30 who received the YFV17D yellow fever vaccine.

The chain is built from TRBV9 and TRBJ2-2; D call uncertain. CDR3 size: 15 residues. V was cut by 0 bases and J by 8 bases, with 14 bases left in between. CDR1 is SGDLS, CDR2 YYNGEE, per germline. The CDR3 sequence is CASSVGTPVGGELFF. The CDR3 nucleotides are TGTGCCAGCAGCGTAGGCACTCCAGTAGGGGGGGAGCTGTTTTTT.

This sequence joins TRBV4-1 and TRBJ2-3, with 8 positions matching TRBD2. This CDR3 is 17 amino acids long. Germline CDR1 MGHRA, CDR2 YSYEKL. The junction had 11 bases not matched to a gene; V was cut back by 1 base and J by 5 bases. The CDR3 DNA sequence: TGCGCCAGCAGCCAAGGTGGGACGGGGGGGCGCATAGATACGCAGTATTTT. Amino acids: CASSQGGTGGRIDTQYF.

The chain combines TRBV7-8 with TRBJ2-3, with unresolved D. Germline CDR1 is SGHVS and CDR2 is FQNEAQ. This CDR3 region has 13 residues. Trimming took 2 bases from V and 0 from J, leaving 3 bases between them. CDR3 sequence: CASSLWSTDTQYF. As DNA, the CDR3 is TGTGCCAGCAGCTTATGGAGCACAGATACGCAGTATTTT. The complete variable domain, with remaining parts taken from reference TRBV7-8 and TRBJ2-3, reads GAGVSQSPRYKVAKRGQDVALRCDPISGHVSLFWYQQALGQGPEFLTYFQNEAQLDKSGLPSDRFFAERPEGSVSTLKIQRTQQEDSAVYLCASSLWSTDTQYFGPGTRLTVL.

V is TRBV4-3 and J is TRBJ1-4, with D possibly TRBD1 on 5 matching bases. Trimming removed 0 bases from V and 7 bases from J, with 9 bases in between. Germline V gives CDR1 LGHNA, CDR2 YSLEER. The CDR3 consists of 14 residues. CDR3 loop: CASSQDFGGEKLFF. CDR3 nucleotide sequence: TGCGCCAGCAGCCAAGATTTTGGGGGTGAAAAACTGTTTTTT.

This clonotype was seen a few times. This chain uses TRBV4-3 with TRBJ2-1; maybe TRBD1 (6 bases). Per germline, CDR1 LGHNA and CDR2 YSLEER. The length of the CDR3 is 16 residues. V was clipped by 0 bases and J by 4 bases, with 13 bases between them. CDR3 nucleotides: TGCGCCAGCAGCCAAGACGCGGACAGCCTATACAATGAGCAGTTCTTC. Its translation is CASSQDADSLYNEQFF.

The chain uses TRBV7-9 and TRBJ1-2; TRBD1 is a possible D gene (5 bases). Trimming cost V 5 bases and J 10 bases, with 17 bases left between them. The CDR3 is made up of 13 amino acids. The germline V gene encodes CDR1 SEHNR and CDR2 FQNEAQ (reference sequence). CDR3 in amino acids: CASSGGWENVYTF. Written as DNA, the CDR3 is TGTGCCAGCAGCGGGGGGTGGGAGAACGTCTACACCTTC. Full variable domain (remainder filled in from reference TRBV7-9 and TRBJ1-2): DTGVSQNPRHKITKRGQNVTFRCDPISEHNRLYWYRQTLGQGPEFLTYFQNEAQLEKSRLLSDRFSAERPKGSFSTLEIQRTEQGDSAMYLCASSGGWENVYTFGSGTRLTVV.

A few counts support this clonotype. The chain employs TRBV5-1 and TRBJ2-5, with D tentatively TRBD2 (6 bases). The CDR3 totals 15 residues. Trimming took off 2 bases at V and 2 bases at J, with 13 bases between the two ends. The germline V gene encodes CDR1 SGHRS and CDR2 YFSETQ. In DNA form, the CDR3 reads TGCGCCAGCAGCTTCGATGGGCGGGGACAAGAGACCCAGTACTTC. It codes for CASSFDGRGQETQYF.

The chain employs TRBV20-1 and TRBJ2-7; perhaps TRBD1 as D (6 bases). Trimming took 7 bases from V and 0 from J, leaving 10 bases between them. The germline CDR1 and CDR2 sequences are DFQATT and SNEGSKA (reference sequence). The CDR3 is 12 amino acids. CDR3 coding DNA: TGCAGTGGCAGGGGCTCCTCCTACGAGCAGTACGTC. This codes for CSGRGSSYEQYV.

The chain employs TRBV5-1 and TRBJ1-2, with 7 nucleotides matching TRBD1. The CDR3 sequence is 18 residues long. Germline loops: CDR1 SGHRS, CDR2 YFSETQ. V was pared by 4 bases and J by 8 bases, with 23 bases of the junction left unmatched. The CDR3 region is CASSPHARQGEVYTGYTF. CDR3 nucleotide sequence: TGCGCCAGCAGCCCCCACGCCCGCCAGGGGGAGGTTTATACCGGCTACACCTTC.

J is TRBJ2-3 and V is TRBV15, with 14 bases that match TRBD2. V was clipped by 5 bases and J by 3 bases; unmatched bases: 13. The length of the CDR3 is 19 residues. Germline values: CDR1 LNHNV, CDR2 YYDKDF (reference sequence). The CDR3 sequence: CATSPGLAGEVQNTDTQYF. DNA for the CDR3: TGTGCCACCAGCCCGGGACTAGCGGGGGAGGTCCAAAATACAGATACGCAGTATTTT.

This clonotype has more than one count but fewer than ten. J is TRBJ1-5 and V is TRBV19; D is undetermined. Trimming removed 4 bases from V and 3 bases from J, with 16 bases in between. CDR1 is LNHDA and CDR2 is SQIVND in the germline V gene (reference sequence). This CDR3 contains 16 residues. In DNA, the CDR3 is TGTGCCAGTAGTACCGCGGGAGGACCTAACAATCAGCCCCAGCATTTT. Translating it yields CASSTAGGPNNQPQHF.

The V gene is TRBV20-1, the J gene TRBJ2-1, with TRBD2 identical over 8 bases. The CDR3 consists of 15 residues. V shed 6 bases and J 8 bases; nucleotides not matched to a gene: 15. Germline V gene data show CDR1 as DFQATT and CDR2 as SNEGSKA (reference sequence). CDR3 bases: TGCAGTGCCGCCGCCATAATCACTAGCGGCGATGAGCAGTTCTTC. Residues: CSAAAIITSGDEQFF.

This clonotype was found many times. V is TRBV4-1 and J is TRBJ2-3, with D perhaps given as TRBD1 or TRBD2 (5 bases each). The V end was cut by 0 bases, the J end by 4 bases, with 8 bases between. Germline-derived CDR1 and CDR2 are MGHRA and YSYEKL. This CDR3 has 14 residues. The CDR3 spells CASSQDLGADTQYF. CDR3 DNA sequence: TGCGCCAGCAGCCAAGATCTGGGGGCAGATACGCAGTATTTT.

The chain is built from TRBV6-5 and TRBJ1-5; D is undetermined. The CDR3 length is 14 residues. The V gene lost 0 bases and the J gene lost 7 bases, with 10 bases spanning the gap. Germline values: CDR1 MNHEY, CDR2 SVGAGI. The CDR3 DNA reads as TGTGCCAGCAGTTACTCGATAATCGGGCAGCCCCAGCATTTT. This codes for CASSYSIIGQPQHF.

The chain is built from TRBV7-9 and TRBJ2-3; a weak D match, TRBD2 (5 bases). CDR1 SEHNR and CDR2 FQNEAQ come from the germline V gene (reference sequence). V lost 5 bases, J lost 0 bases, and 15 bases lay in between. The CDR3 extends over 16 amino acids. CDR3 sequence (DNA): TGTGCCAGCAGCCCCCTTTACGAGGGAAGCACAGATACGCAGTATTTT. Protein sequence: CASSPLYEGSTDTQYF. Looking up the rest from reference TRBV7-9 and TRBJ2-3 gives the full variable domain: DTGVSQNPRHKITKRGQNVTFRCDPISEHNRLYWYRQTLGQGPEFLTYFQNEAQLEKSRLLSDRFSAERPKGSFSTLEIQRTEQGDSAMYLCASSPLYEGSTDTQYFGPGTRLTVL.

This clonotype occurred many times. The chain's CDR3 is CASSYGTGSTDTQYF. CDR3 bases: TGTGCCAGCAGTTACGGGACAGGTTCCACAGATACGCAGTATTTT. The chain employs TRBV6-4 and TRBJ2-3, with TRBD1 identical over 8 bases. Germline values: CDR1 MRHNA, CDR2 SNTAGT. V trimming: 5 bases; J trimming: 2 bases; junction bases outside the gene matches: 6. The CDR3 totals 15 residues.

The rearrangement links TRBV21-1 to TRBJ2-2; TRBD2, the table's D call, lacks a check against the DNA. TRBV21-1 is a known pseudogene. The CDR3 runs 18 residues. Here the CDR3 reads CASIPFSGTKELTGELFF. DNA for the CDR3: TGTGCCAGCATACCTTTTTCTGGGACTAAAGAACTCACCGGGGAGCTGTTTTTT.

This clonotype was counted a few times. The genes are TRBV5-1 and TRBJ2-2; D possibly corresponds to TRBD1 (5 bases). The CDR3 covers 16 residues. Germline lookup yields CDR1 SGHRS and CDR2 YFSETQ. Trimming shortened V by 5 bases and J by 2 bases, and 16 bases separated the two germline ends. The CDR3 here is CASSQIHQGNTGELFF. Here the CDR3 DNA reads TGCGCCAGCAGTCAAATTCACCAGGGAAACACCGGGGAGCTGTTTTTT.

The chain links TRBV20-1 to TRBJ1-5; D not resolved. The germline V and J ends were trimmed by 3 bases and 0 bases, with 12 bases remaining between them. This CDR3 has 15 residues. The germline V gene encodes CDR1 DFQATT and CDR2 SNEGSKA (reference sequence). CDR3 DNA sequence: TGCAGTGCTAGTGTCCCAGCTTATAGCAATCAGCCCCAGCATTTT. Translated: CSASVPAYSNQPQHF.

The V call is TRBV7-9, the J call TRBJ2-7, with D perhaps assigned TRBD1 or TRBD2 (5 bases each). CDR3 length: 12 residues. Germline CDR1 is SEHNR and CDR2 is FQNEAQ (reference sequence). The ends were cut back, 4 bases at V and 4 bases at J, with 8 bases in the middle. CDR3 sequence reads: CASSSEGYEQYV. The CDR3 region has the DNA TGTGCCAGCAGCTCAGAGGGGTACGAGCAGTACGTC.

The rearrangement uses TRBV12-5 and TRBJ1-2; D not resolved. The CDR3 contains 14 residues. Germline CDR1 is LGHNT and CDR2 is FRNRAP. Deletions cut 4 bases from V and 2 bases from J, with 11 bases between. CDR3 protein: CASGSGTRNYGYTF. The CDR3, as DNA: TGTGCTAGTGGTTCGGGCACTCGGAACTATGGCTACACCTTC.